This T cell receptor beta chain originates from a study of blood T cell repertoires in COVID-19. Authors' analysis steps: It was from reference gene primer amplification that nucleated cell counts were estimated. Assay: immunoSEQ multiplex PCR; the TCRdb copy retains only in-frame clones and omits some. The V and J calls and clone size come from that table; D and trimming were worked out from the DNA. The data contain about 170,000 clones, roughly 80% of them singletons. V lost 5 bases and J 3 bases, leaving 14 bases between the germline ends. Germline CDR1 reads SGHTA; CDR2 reads FQGNSA. The CDR3 extends over 15 amino acids.

Sequences were obtained from peripheral blood. The chain joins TRBV7-2 to TRBJ2-1; TRBD2 is a possible D gene (5 bases). The clonotype was recovered from an older man with active or convalescent COVID-19. The CDR3 sequence: CASSHRRVIYNEQFF. The DNA of the CDR3 is TGTGCCAGCAGCCACCGGCGGGTTATCTACAATGAGCAGTTCTTC.